This T cell receptor beta chain was captured in a study of T cells in Graves' hyperthyroidism and ophthalmopathy. The CDR3 spans 16 residues. Germline CDR1 reads MNHNS; CDR2 reads SASEGT. The V end lost 5 bases, the J end lost 5 bases, and 16 bases lay between the germline ends. This clonotype appeared a few times. The source material, RNA transcripts, was used to amplify TCR beta CDR3 regions. The HTBI primer set served for first-round RT-PCR of the TCR CDR3. TCRdb itself ran the multiplex PCR reads through MiXCR, one entry per CDR3 protein. Among hundreds of thousands of distinct CDR3 sequences, around 20% were seen once, and the ten largest hold over 15%.

This TCR came from a woman aged 50 to 60 with Graves' hyperthyroidism that later progressed to Graves' ophthalmopathy. The sample taken for sequencing was blood. The V and J genes are TRBV6-1 and TRBJ1-6, with D tentatively TRBD1 (6 bases). The CDR3 is CASSQPGGMDNSPLHF. CDR3 nucleotide sequence: TGTGCCAGCAGTCAACCGGGGGGCATGGATAATTCACCCCTCCACTTT.